This is a list of T cell receptor beta chains from one sample in a study of shared T cell receptors in the human thymus. Sequencing was performed with immunoSEQ multiplex PCR; in TCRdb, only in-frame clones are kept and a portion is missing. The table records about 380,000 clones, 85% to 95% of them present only once. Sequencing was done on a sample of thymocytes. The receptors come from a human donor. CDR3s include the opening cysteine and the closing phenylalanine or tryptophan. A D gene is named only where the DNA matches it firmly. Clone size is not always given. Where it is, it says once, few, many or a class for expanded clones.

>TRBJ1-1|-|TRBV7-2|-
CASSPVQGRDTEAFF
TGTGCCAGCAGCCCTGTGCAGGGACGGGACACTGAAGCTTTCTTT
>TRBJ2-3|-|TRBV5-6|-
CASSRGGYGLPDTQYF
TGTGCCAGCAGCCGTGGGGGCTATGGCCTACCAGATACGCAGTATTTT
>TRBJ1-1|-|TRBV11-2|once
CASSLTLENTEAFF
TGTGCCAGCAGCTTAACTCTCGAGAACACTGAAGCTTTCTTT
>TRBJ2-7|TRBD2|TRBV5-1|-
CASSFSGSSYEQYF
TGCGCCAGCAGCTTTAGCGGGAGCTCCTACGAGCAGTACTTC
>TRBJ1-2|TRBD1|TRBV14|-
CASSQDLRGTGSRGYTF
TGTGCCAGCAGCCAAGATCTACGGGGGACAGGGTCGCGTGGCTACACCTTC
>TRBJ2-7|-|TRBV21-1|-
CASRFYRGGYEQYF
TGTGCCAGCAGATTTTACAGAGGGGGCTACGAGCAGTACTTC
>TRBJ2-7|TRBD1|TRBV28|-
CASNDRGRIKQYF
TGTGCCAGCAACGACAGGGGGCGCATCAAGCAGTACTTC
>TRBJ2-4|-|TRBV23-1|-
CASSPYPEQGRNIQYF
TGCGCCAGCAGTCCATACCCCGAACAGGGCCGAAACATTCAGTACTTC
>TRBJ2-2|TRBD2|TRBV7-9|-
CASSRASGRGTGELFF
TGTGCCAGCAGCCGAGCTAGCGGGAGGGGCACCGGGGAGCTGTTTTTT
>TRBJ2-1|-|TRBV28|-
CASSLRGQRRYNEQFF
TGTGCCAGCAGTCTAAGAGGACAGCGCCGGTACAATGAGCAGTTCTTC
>TRBJ2-5|TRBD1|TRBV5-5|-
CASSSGQLETQYF
TGTGCCAGCAGCTCGGGACAGTTAGAGACCCAGTACTTC
>TRBJ2-3|TRBD2|TRBV5-6|-
CASSLETSVTDTQYF
TGTGCCAGCAGCTTAGAGACTAGCGTCACAGATACGCAGTATTTT
>TRBJ2-1|-|TRBV10-3|-
CAISEGTSYLEQFF
TGTGCCATCAGTGAAGGGACTTCCTATCTTGAGCAGTTCTTC
>TRBJ1-2|TRBD1|TRBV9|-
CASSGRDRLNYGYTF
TGTGCCAGCAGCGGCCGGGACAGGCTTAACTATGGCTACACCTTC
>TRBJ1-5|TRBD1|TRBV10-3|-
CAISDRAGNQPQHF
TGTGCCATCAGCGACAGGGCCGGCAATCAGCCCCAGCATTTT
>TRBJ1-1|-|TRBV16|once
CASSPPNTLGTEAFF
TGTGCCAGCAGCCCGCCGAACACATTAGGGACTGAAGCTTTCTTT
>TRBJ1-5|-|TRBV30|-
CAWGTERCSNQPQHF
TGTGCCTGGGGGACGGAGAGGTGTAGCAATCAGCCCCAGCATTTT
>TRBJ2-7|TRBD2|TRBV27|once
CASSLRAGVREQYF
TGTGCCAGCAGTTTGAGAGCGGGAGTAAGGGAGCAGTACTTC
>TRBJ1-1|TRBD1|TRBV4-3|-
CASSQEVRQGDTEAFF
TGCGCCAGCAGCCAAGAAGTTCGACAGGGGGATACTGAAGCTTTCTTT
>TRBJ2-3|TRBD1|TRBV5-6|-
CASSLRDRASTDTQYF
TGTGCCAGCAGCTTGAGGGACAGGGCTTCAACAGATACGCAGTATTTT
>TRBJ2-7|-|TRBV28|-
CASSLTQVGSYEQYF
TGTGCCAGCAGTTTAACCCAGGTGGGATCCTACGAGCAGTACTTC
>TRBJ2-7|-|TRBV5-1|-
CASSLLKPYEQYF
TGCGCCAGCAGCTTGTTAAAGCCCTACGAGCAGTACTTC
>TRBJ1-2|-|TRBV29-1|-
CSVEGGGDYGYTF
TGCAGCGTTGAGGGGGGGGGAGACTATGGCTACACCTTC
>TRBJ2-7|TRBD1|TRBV6-5|-
CASSTGTVGEQYF
TGTGCCAGCAGTACCGGGACAGTGGGCGAGCAGTACTTC
>TRBJ1-1|-|TRBV5-1|once
CASSLVYSSPQENTEAFF
TGCGCCAGCAGCTTGGTGTACTCCAGTCCGCAGGAAAACACTGAAGCTTTCTTT
>TRBJ1-5|TRBD1|TRBV5-6|-
CASSRKRQGGYSNQPQHF
TGTGCCAGCAGTCGAAAGCGACAGGGAGGCTATAGCAATCAGCCCCAGCATTTT
>TRBJ1-1|TRBD1|TRBV27|-
CASSRDRGRRGEAFF
TGTGCCAGCAGTCGGGACAGGGGGCGCCGGGGTGAAGCTTTCTTT
>TRBJ2-2|TRBD2|TRBV7-2|once
CASSASGAGGPGELFF
TGTGCCAGCAGCGCCAGCGGGGCGGGAGGGCCCGGGGAGCTGTTTTTT
>TRBJ1-1|TRBD1|TRBV27|-
CATKYTGDTMNTEAFF
TGTGCCACCAAATATACAGGGGACACCATGAACACTGAAGCTTTCTTT
>TRBJ2-2|-|TRBV5-1|-
CASSLGQTNTGELFF
TGCGCCAGCAGCTTGGGGCAGACAAACACCGGGGAGCTGTTTTTT
>TRBJ2-1|TRBD2|TRBV14|-
CASSHPSGGYNEQFF
TGTGCCAGCAGCCACCCTAGCGGGGGATACAATGAGCAGTTCTTC
>TRBJ2-1|TRBD1|TRBV29-1|-
CSVEEKGQGAREQFF
TGCAGCGTTGAAGAAAAGGGACAGGGGGCGAGGGAGCAGTTCTTC
>TRBJ2-1|-|TRBV11-2|-
CASSLETGEQFF
TGTGCCAGCAGCTTAGAAACCGGGGAGCAGTTCTTC
>TRBJ1-2|TRBD1|TRBV7-2|-
CASSLPGTGGLNYGYTF
TGTGCCAGCAGCTTACCCGGGACAGGGGGACTAAACTATGGCTACACCTTC
>TRBJ2-1|-|TRBV6-5|-
CASTHQGNEQFF
TGTGCCAGCACCCACCAGGGTAATGAGCAGTTCTTC
>TRBJ1-2|-|TRBV4-1|-
CASSQVGDESFYGYTF
TGCGCCAGCAGCCAAGTAGGGGACGAATCCTTCTATGGCTACACCTTC
>TRBJ2-7|TRBD2|TRBV30|-
CAWSARLAHYEQYF
TGTGCCTGGAGTGCCAGACTAGCCCACTACGAGCAGTACTTC
>TRBJ1-4|TRBD1|TRBV5-1|-
CASSLRDRGSGGNEKLFF
TGCGCCAGCAGCCTTCGGGACAGGGGGTCAGGGGGAAATGAAAAACTGTTTTTT
>TRBJ2-1|TRBD1|TRBV28|-
CASSFLGRRGQGVDNEQFF
TGTGCCAGCAGTTTCTTAGGCCGGCGAGGACAGGGGGTTGACAATGAGCAGTTCTTC
>TRBJ2-1|-|TRBV28|-
CASSLGYNEQFF
TGTGCCAGCAGTTTAGGTTACAATGAGCAGTTCTTC
>TRBJ1-1|-|TRBV5-4|-
CASSFTDLNTEAFF
TGTGCCAGCAGCTTTACAGACTTGAACACTGAAGCTTTCTTT
>TRBJ2-4|-|TRBV7-9|-
CASSDHPGRGPAKNIQYF
TGTGCCAGCAGCGACCATCCGGGCAGGGGACCAGCCAAAAACATTCAGTACTTC
>TRBJ2-7|TRBD2|TRBV7-9|-
CASSLTFPVREGLEQYF
TGTGCCAGCAGCTTAACCTTTCCTGTGCGGGAGGGCCTAGAGCAGTACTTC
>TRBJ2-7|-|TRBV27|-
CASSLPKNTGGAYEQYF
TGTGCCAGCAGTCTCCCGAAGAACACAGGGGGGGCCTACGAGCAGTACTTC
>TRBJ1-2|-|TRBV9|-
CASTLHRVNYGYTF
TGTGCCAGCACCTTACACCGGGTCAACTATGGCTACACCTTC
>TRBJ2-5|TRBD1|TRBV5-4|-
CASTVGQGIYETQYF
TGTGCCAGCACCGTGGGACAGGGAATTTATGAGACCCAGTACTTC
>TRBJ2-7|-|TRBV11-2|-
CASSLEPGTDAYEQYF
TGTGCCAGCAGCTTAGAACCCGGGACTGACGCCTACGAGCAGTACTTC